Listed below are T cell receptor beta chains from one sample, sequenced in a study of T-cell reconstitution after alpha-beta-depleted transplantation in children. TCRdb independently ran MiXCR on the PCR reads; one entry per CDR3 protein. The table includes around 500,000 distinct CDR3 sequences, 12% detected once. Here the sequenced sample was PBMCs from the stem cell graft donor, taken from the stem cell graft. These receptors all come from a human donor who donated a stem cell graft to a child with combined immunodeficiency. Both conserved end residues are part of each CDR3. Expanded clones are given a class, and other clones once, few, many or no size at all.

size	V	length	J	CDR3
.	TRBV11-2	12	TRBJ1-1	CASSREAFEAFF
.	TRBV28	13	TRBJ2-7	CASSAQEPYEQYF
few	TRBV20-1	16	TRBJ2-3	CSAPPGLAGGTDTQYF
.	TRBV6-1	14	TRBJ1-6	CASSARGRNSPLHF
few	TRBV11-1	18	TRBJ2-1	CASSLAPLRGGVPNEQFF
.	TRBV25-1	17	TRBJ1-3	CASSAPGQGTSGNTIYF
few	TRBV7-9	15	TRBJ2-3	CASSSPEKGTDTQYF
few	TRBV10-3	14	TRBJ2-5	CAISEWTGARTQYF
few	TRBV20-1	13	TRBJ2-7	CSGPTSGEYEQYF
.	TRBV6-2/TRBV6-3	17	TRBJ2-7	CASSYSILSTEWYEQYF
many	TRBV5-5	14	TRBJ2-7	CASSLRDRAYEQYF
many	TRBV27	13	TRBJ1-4	CASSFSGYEKLFF
many	TRBV12-5	15	TRBJ1-2	CASGQERGVFHGYTF
few	TRBV12-3/TRBV12-4	17	TRBJ1-5	CASSLAPGRHSNQPQHF
many	TRBV15	13	TRBJ2-3	CATSQGSRDTQYF
few	TRBV6-1	12	TRBJ2-7	CASSEQSYEQYF
.	TRBV20-1	13	TRBJ1-2	CSARKGVGYGYTF
once	TRBV20-1	13	TRBJ2-3	CSAGAGSTDTQYF
many	TRBV7-6	13	TRBJ2-7	CASSSSGGTQQYF
.	TRBV2	15	TRBJ2-2	CASTEGVLGSGELFF
.	TRBV12-3/TRBV12-4	13	TRBJ1-1	CASGTPVYTEAFF
once	TRBV19	14	TRBJ1-1	CASSGAYRDTEAFF
few	TRBV12-3/TRBV12-4	13	TRBJ2-5	CASSFGTKETQYF
.	TRBV29-1	13	TRBJ1-1	CSVVMGQSTEAFF
.	TRBV20-1	13	TRBJ2-1	CSARWDRDNEQFF
many	TRBV4-3	13	TRBJ2-7	CASSQSLGDEQYF